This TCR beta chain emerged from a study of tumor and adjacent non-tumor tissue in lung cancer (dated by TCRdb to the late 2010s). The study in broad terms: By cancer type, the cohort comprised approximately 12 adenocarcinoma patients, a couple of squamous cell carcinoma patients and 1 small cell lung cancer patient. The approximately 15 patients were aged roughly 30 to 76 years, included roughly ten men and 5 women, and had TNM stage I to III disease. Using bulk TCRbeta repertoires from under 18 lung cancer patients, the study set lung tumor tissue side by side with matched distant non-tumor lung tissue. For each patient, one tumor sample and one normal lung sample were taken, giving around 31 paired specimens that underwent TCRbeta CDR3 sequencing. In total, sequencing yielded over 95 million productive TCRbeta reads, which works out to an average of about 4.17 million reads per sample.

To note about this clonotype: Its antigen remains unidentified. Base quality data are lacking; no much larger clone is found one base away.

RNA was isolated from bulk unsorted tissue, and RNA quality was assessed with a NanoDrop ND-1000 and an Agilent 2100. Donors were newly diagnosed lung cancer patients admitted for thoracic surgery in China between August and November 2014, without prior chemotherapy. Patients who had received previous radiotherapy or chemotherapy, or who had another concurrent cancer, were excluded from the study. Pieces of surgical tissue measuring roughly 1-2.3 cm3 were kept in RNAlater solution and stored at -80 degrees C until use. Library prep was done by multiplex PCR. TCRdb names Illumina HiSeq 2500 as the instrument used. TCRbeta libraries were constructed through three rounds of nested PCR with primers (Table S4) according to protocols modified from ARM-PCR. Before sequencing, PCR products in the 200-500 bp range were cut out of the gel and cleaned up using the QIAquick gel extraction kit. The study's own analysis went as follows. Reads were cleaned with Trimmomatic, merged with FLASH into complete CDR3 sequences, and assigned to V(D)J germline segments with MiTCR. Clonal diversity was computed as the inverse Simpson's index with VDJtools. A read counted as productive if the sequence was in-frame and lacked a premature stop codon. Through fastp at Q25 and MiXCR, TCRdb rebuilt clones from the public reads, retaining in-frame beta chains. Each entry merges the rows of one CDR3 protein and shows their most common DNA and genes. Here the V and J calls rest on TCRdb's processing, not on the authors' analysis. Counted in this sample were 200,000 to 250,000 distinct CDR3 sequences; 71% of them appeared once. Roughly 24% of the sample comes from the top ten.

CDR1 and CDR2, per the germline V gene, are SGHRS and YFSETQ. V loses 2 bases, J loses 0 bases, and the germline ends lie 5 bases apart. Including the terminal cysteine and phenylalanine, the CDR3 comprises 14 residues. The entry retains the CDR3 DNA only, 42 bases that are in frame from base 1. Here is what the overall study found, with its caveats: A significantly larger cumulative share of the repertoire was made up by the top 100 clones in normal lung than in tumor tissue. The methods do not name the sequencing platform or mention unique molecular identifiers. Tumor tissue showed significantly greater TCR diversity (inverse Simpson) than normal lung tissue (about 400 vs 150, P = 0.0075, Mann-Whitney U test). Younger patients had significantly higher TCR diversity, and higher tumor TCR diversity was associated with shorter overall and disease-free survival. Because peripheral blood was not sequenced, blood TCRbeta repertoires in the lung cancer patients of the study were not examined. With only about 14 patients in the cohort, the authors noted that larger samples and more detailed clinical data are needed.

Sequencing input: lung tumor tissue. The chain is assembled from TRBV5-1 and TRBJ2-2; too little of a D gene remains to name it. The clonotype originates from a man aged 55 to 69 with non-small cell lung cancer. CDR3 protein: CASSLGTNTGELFF. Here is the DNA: TGCGCCAGCAGCTTAGGAACGAACACCGGGGAGCTGTTTTTT.